One and the same sample provided the 31 T cell receptor beta chains below, sequenced in a study of T cells after yellow fever vaccination. TCRdb itself ran the 5' RACE reads through MiXCR, one entry per CDR3 protein. The sample consists of 250,000 to 300,000 distinct CDR3 sequences, around 4.9% of them appearing once. Material: CD4+ T cells sorted from PBMCs, obtained on the day of the yellow fever booster vaccination. The receptors here all came from a man between 18 and 29 years old who received the YFV17D yellow fever vaccine.

This clonotype was counted a few times. The rearrangement uses TRBV20-1 and TRBJ2-3, with TRBD1 identical over 8 bases. The CDR3 sequence is 14 residues long. Germline values: CDR1 DFQATT, CDR2 SNEGSKA (reference sequence). V gave up 2 bases and J gave up 0 bases; unmatched junction bases: 1. The CDR3 loop is CSARQGASTDTQYF. The CDR3 bases are TGCAGTGCTAGACAGGGGGCTAGCACAGATACGCAGTATTTT.

The sample holds many counts of this clonotype. The chain is built from TRBV20-1 and TRBJ1-3; D is ambiguous. This CDR3 spans 12 amino acids. V lost 5 bases and J lost 0, with 5 bases in between. Germline assignment: CDR1 DFQATT and CDR2 SNEGSKA (reference sequence). Written as DNA, the CDR3 is TGCAGTGCTCGCTCCTCTGGAAACACCATATATTTT. This gives the protein CSARSSGNTIYF.

The chain combines TRBV7-2 with TRBJ2-4, with a possible D match to TRBD2 (5 bases). V was shortened by 1 base and J by 6 bases, with 16 bases between the two germline ends. This CDR3 is 16 amino acids long. CDR1 is SGHTA and CDR2 is FQGNSA in the germline V gene. CDR3 DNA sequence: TGTGCCAGCAGCTTAGGAGGAGAGCGGCTAGGAAACATTCAGTACTTC. Residues: CASSLGGERLGNIQYF.

The rearrangement uses TRBV28 and TRBJ1-4, with no clear D. The V end was cut by 8 bases, the J end by 0 bases, with 4 bases between. CDR3 length equals 12 residues. Per germline, CDR1 MDHEN and CDR2 SYDVKM. In DNA form, the CDR3 reads TGTGCCAGCCTCTCAACTAATGAAAAACTGTTTTTT. Translation gives CASLSTNEKLFF.

Only a few counts were recorded for this clonotype. This chain links TRBV5-6 with TRBJ2-7, with unresolved D. CDR1 and CDR2 from the germline V gene are SGHDT and YYEEEE. V was shortened by 4 bases and J by 5 bases, with 7 bases between the two germline ends. This CDR3 contains 11 residues. CDR3 bases: TGTGCCAGCAGCATATCCAACGAGCAGTACTTC. Translating gives CASSISNEQYF.

In its sample, this clonotype was seen a few times. The genes are TRBV5-1 and TRBJ2-7; 7 bases map to TRBD1. In germline, CDR1 is SGHRS, CDR2 YFSETQ. CDR3 length: 15 amino acids. V gave up 0 bases and J gave up 3 bases; unmatched junction bases: 6. CDR3 nucleotide sequence: TGCGCCAGCAGCTTGGATTCCGGGACAGTCTACGAGCAGTACTTC. The encoded protein is CASSLDSGTVYEQYF.

This chain joins TRBV4-1 and TRBJ1-4; D call uncertain. Germline V gives CDR1 MGHRA, CDR2 YSYEKL. V lost 1 base, J lost 0 bases, and 9 bases lay in between. This CDR3 has 16 residues. CDR3 sequence (DNA): TGCGCCAGCAGCCAAGGCTGGGCAGCAACTAATGAAAAACTGTTTTTT. It is translated as CASSQGWAATNEKLFF.

The sample holds a few counts of this clonotype. The V gene is TRBV28, the J gene TRBJ2-5; 10 bases align to TRBD1. This CDR3 is built from 15 residues. Germline assignment: CDR1 MDHEN and CDR2 SYDVKM. After removal of 0 bases from V and 5 bases from J, the junction contained 3 bases not matched to a gene. The CDR3 DNA reads TGTGCCAGCAGTTTATGGACAGGGGGCGGGGAGACCCAGTACTTC. Its protein is CASSLWTGGGETQYF.

This clonotype was picked up a small number of times. Because it lacks the conserved phenylalanine or tryptophan at the end, this CDR3 is likely a read error. No DNA is shown, since the ends of the CDR3 on it are uncertain; the CDR3 is the one TCRdb lists. The chain is built from TRBV2 and TRBJ2-3. The CDR3 is 12 amino acids in total, end residues counted. Germline values: CDR1 SNHLY, CDR2 FYNNEI. CDR3 sequence reads: CASSEYPGVKVC.

In this sample, this clonotype turned up many times. The chain links TRBV20-1 to TRBJ2-1; D is possibly TRBD2 (5 bases). Germline values: CDR1 DFQATT, CDR2 SNEGSKA (reference sequence). Trimming shortened V by 6 bases and J by 2 bases, and 20 bases separated the two germline ends. The CDR3 has 16 residues. The CDR3 DNA reads as TGCAGTGCGTATGCCCTACTAGTTACCGCCTACAATGAGCAGTTCTTC. Amino acid sequence: CSAYALLVTAYNEQFF.

The chain combines TRBV6-2 or TRBV6-3 with TRBJ1-5, with no clear D. The CDR3 runs 14 residues. Between the trimmed V and J ends, which lost 6 bases and 3 bases, there was a span of 12 bases. Germline V lookup: CDR1 MNHEY, CDR2 SVGEGT. The CDR3 DNA is TGTGCCAGCAGCGATCCGGGATACAATCAGCCCCAGCATTTT. This encodes CASSDPGYNQPQHF.

For this clonotype: The germline gene is not matched at one end of the junction; a read error may be the cause. The chain is built from TRBV6-5 and TRBJ1-1; 7 bases are shared with TRBD1. The CDR3 has 13 amino acids. In germline, CDR1 is MNHEY, CDR2 SVGAGI. DNA for the CDR3: TGTGGCAGCAATGACAGGGCCGGGGCTGTAGCTTTCTTT. This codes for CGSNDRAGAVAFF.

Many counts were recorded for this clonotype. This chain joins TRBV5-1 and TRBJ1-2, with D hard to call. V lost 3 bases to trimming and J lost 9 bases, with 12 bases between them. Germline loops: CDR1 SGHRS, CDR2 YFSETQ. This CDR3 has 12 residues. CDR3 protein: CASSSTLISYTF. CDR3 nucleotide sequence: TGCGCCAGCAGCTCGACACTCATAAGCTACACCTTC.

This clonotype was detected only a few times. The chain combines TRBV4-3 with TRBJ2-3, with TRBD2 matching over 12 bases. Trimming took 5 bases from V and 4 from J; bases not matched to a gene: 7. Germline CDR1 LGHNA, CDR2 YSLEER. This CDR3 comprises 16 residues. The CDR3 DNA is TGCGCCAGCAGCTATACTAGCGGGGGGTACCCAGATACGCAGTATTTT. Its translation is CASSYTSGGYPDTQYF.

This clonotype was picked up a small number of times. This chain connects TRBV5-6 to TRBJ1-2; tentative D call: TRBD1 (5 bases). Between the trimmed V and J ends, which lost 4 bases and 8 bases, there was a span of 24 bases. Germline V gene sequence: CDR1 SGHDT, CDR2 YYEEEE. CDR3 length: 16 residues. CDR3 bases: TGTGCCAGCAGCCAATTGGGAAGGGGAGTTTCTTGGGGCTACACCTTC. It is translated as CASSQLGRGVSWGYTF.

This clonotype was counted ten times or more. The chain combines TRBV18 with TRBJ1-1, with D perhaps matching TRBD1 (5 bases). The germline V and J ends were trimmed by 6 bases and 6 bases, with 14 bases remaining between them. Germline values: CDR1 KGHSH, CDR2 LQKENI. The CDR3 covers 13 residues. The CDR3 coding sequence is TGTGCCAGCTCCCCTTATTTCAGGGCTGAAGCTTTCTTT. This gives the protein CASSPYFRAEAFF.

Ten or more counts support this clonotype. The chain employs TRBV5-1 and TRBJ2-5; 7 positions match TRBD1. V shed 1 base and J 1 base; nucleotides not matched to a gene: 4. This CDR3 has 15 residues. CDR1 and CDR2 (germline): SGHRS, YFSETQ. CDR3: CASSLYGTAQETQYF. The CDR3 region has the DNA TGCGCCAGCAGCTTGTATGGGACAGCCCAAGAGACCCAGTACTTC.

CDR3 sequence reads: CSARDPIRSFNQPQHF. In DNA form, the CDR3 reads TGCAGTGCTAGAGACCCTATCCGAAGTTTCAATCAGCCCCAGCATTTT. The chain carries TRBV20-1 and TRBJ1-5; D gene uncertain. The V end was cut by 0 bases, the J end by 3 bases, with 15 bases between. The CDR3 sequence is 16 residues long. CDR1 is DFQATT and CDR2 is SNEGSKA in the germline V gene (reference sequence).

CDR3 DNA sequence: TGTGCCAGCAAAGGGGCGGGGGGGTCCCAAGAGACCCAGTACTTC. Its translation is CASKGAGGSQETQYF. The chain employs TRBV5-4 and TRBJ2-5, with TRBD2 matching over 9 bases. Trimming removed 6 bases from V and 1 base from J; junction bases left unmatched: 7. The V gene's germline CDR1 is SGHNT and CDR2 YYREEE (reference sequence). CDR3 length: 15 residues.

Many counts were recorded for this clonotype. The chain uses TRBV7-8 and TRBJ1-1, with D tentatively TRBD1 (6 bases). Trimming removed 2 bases at V and 10 bases at J, with 23 bases between. Germline lookup yields CDR1 SGHVS and CDR2 FQNEAQ. The CDR3 length is 16 residues. The CDR3 DNA reads as TGTGCCAGCAGCTTAAGGGGGGGCCGGGGTGCCGGGGGAGCTTTCTTT. Its protein product is CASSLRGGRGAGGAFF.

The gene calls are TRBV4-3 and TRBJ2-1; TRBD2 matches at 8 bases. V gave up 0 bases and J gave up 7 bases; unmatched junction bases: 11. Germline assignment: CDR1 LGHNA and CDR2 YSLEER. The CDR3 runs 17 residues. CDR3 sequence: CASSQEAWRGARNEQFF. The CDR3 DNA follows: TGCGCCAGCAGCCAAGAAGCTTGGCGGGGGGCCCGTAATGAGCAGTTCTTC.

V gene TRBV5-1 combines with J gene TRBJ2-5; D perhaps matches TRBD1 (5 bases). Germline CDR1 is SGHRS and CDR2 is YFSETQ. Trimming left V 0 bases short and J 4 bases short, with 13 bases between. The CDR3 is 15 amino acids. The CDR3 DNA reads TGCGCCAGCAGCTTGGCCCAGGGTTTAAGAGAGACCCAGTACTTC. Translation gives CASSLAQGLRETQYF. Based on the CDR3 plus reference TRBV5-1 and TRBJ2-5, the full variable domain is KAGVTQTPRYLIKTRGQQVTLSCSPISGHRSVSWYQQTPGQGLQFLFEYFSETQRNKGNFPGRFSGRQFSNSRSEMNVSTLELGDSALYLCASSLAQGLRETQYFGPGTRLLVL.

There are many counts of this clonotype. J is TRBJ2-2 and V is TRBV5-1, with no clear D. V shed 5 bases and J shed 4 bases, with 15 bases lying between them. CDR1 SGHRS and CDR2 YFSETQ come from the germline V gene. The length of the CDR3 is 15 residues. The CDR3 spells CASRAVGAGTGELFF. DNA of the CDR3: TGCGCCAGCAGGGCCGTAGGCGCTGGCACCGGGGAGCTGTTTTTT.

This clonotype was seen more than once but under ten times. The J gene is TRBJ1-3, the V gene TRBV20-1; unclear D gene. The CDR3 has 13 residues. The germline gives CDR1 DFQATT, CDR2 SNEGSKA (reference sequence). V was cut by 5 bases and J by 0 bases, with 8 bases left in between. CDR3 bases: TGCAGTGCTTCCCAGAACTCTGGAAACACCATATATTTT. Its translation is CSASQNSGNTIYF.

The genes are TRBV5-4 and TRBJ2-5; tentative D call: TRBD2 (5 bases). The V gene's germline CDR1 is SGHNT and CDR2 YYREEE (reference sequence). Between the trimmed V and J ends, which lost 4 bases and 1 base, there was a span of 14 bases. This CDR3 spans 15 amino acids. The CDR3 spells CASSLWTFIQETQYF. As DNA, the CDR3 is TGTGCCAGCAGCCTATGGACTTTCATCCAAGAGACCCAGTACTTC.

This clonotype has more than one count but fewer than ten. The chain joins TRBV6-6 to TRBJ2-6; 7 nucleotides match TRBD1. The CDR3 contains 17 residues. V shed 7 bases, J shed 2 bases, and the junction held 11 bases outside the gene matches. Per germline, CDR1 MNHNY and CDR2 SVGAGI (reference sequence). CDR3: CASTLGGRGTGANVLTF. Written as DNA, the CDR3 is TGTGCCAGCACCCTAGGGGGCAGGGGAACTGGGGCCAACGTCCTGACTTTC.

This clonotype was recorded at least ten times. The rearrangement joins TRBV5-1 to TRBJ1-1; 12 nucleotides match TRBD1. V dropped 5 bases and J dropped 1; count of bases not matched to a gene: 9. Germline lookup yields CDR1 SGHRS and CDR2 YFSETQ. The length of the CDR3 is 17 residues. The CDR3 loop is CASSRPGQGAQNTEAFF. The CDR3 nucleotides read TGCGCCAGCAGTCGTCCGGGACAGGGGGCTCAGAACACTGAAGCTTTCTTT.

This clonotype was counted many times. CDR3 protein: CASSPDVNEQFF. For the CDR3, the DNA is TGCGCCAGCAGCCCGGACGTGAATGAGCAGTTCTTC. The chain has TRBV5-1 and TRBJ2-1, with D hard to call. In germline, CDR1 is SGHRS, CDR2 YFSETQ. Trimming shortened V by 4 bases and J by 7 bases, and 9 bases separated the two germline ends. The CDR3 has 12 amino acids.

This clonotype was picked up a small number of times. The chain employs TRBV5-1 and TRBJ1-1; unclear D gene. Germline V CDR1 and CDR2: SGHRS, YFSETQ. Trimming left V 0 bases short and J 3 bases short, with 12 bases between. The CDR3 is made up of 15 amino acids. CDR3 sequence (DNA): TGCGCCAGCAGCTTGGAACCGGGGAAGCACACTGAAGCTTTCTTT. It codes for CASSLEPGKHTEAFF.

Written as DNA, the CDR3 is TGCGCCAGCAGCTTGGCCGGAAGGGAGAATCAGCCCCAGCATTTT. It is translated as CASSLAGRENQPQHF. The chain has TRBV5-1 and TRBJ1-5; no clear D. CDR1 is SGHRS, CDR2 YFSETQ, per germline. V was clipped by 0 bases and J by 4 bases, with 11 bases between them. CDR3 size: 15 residues.

This clonotype was observed at least ten times. The chain uses TRBV4-1 and TRBJ2-6, with 11 bases lining up with TRBD2. Germline CDR1 reads MGHRA; CDR2 reads YSYEKL. The trim removed 3 bases at V and 4 bases at J, leaving 20 bases unmatched. The CDR3 is 22 residues long. For the CDR3, the DNA is TGCGCCAGCAGCCACCGCAAAACTAGCGGGGGTCCACCGGCGCGGGGGGCCAACGTCCTGACTTTC. It codes for CASSHRKTSGGPPARGANVLTF.